The entry below describes one TCR beta chain. Antigen: not known. The record originates from a study of radiotherapy plus CTLA-4 blockade in lung cancer. In the study overall: Objective response rate was roughly 19%; disease control rate, around 30%. Overall study results and limits: Expansion in blood of tumor-derived TCR clones was seen after radiotherapy plus ipilimumab.

CTLA-4 blockade using ipilimumab, together with focal radiation, was received by patients with chemo-refractory metastatic non-small-cell lung cancer. Sequencing was performed with immunoSEQ multiplex PCR; in TCRdb, only in-frame clones are kept and a portion is missing. The sample contains roughly 58,000 clones, approximately 82% of which appear only once. Trimming left V 0 bases short and J 0 bases short, with 9 bases between. Germline CDR1 reads MNHEY; CDR2 reads SVGAGI. There are 15 residues in the CDR3. This rearrangement joins TRBV6-5 to TRBJ2-7; no reliable D call. The sample in question was peripheral blood, obtained from a patient treated with radiotherapy plus ipilimumab. The sequence derives from a human donor with non-small cell lung cancer whose response to radiotherapy plus ipilimumab could not be evaluated. CDR3 protein: CASSYSTEHSYEQYF. The CDR3 DNA is TGTGCCAGCAGTTACTCGACGGAGCACTCCTACGAGCAGTACTTC.